This T cell receptor beta chain stems from a study of blood T cells in healthy people across ages. Study information: In model experiments, template switching was able to capture about one barcoded beta molecule for every two T cells that were present.

Sample-barcoded 5' priming and a J-beta primer mix drove a second PCR of roughly 6 to 12 cycles. TCRdb used MiXCR to reprocess the 5' RACE reads, holding one entry per CDR3 protein. The sample carries hundreds of thousands of distinct CDR3 sequences, 25% to 35% recorded once. Trimming took 1 base from V and 1 from J, leaving 11 bases between them. Germline values: CDR1 DFQATT, CDR2 SNEGSKA (reference sequence). The CDR3 runs 14 residues. Donation came from healthy Caucasian individuals in Russia who were aged about 6 to 95. Extraction of total RNA produced a minimum of 5 micrograms from each sample. Sequences were obtained from blood. The sequence came from a woman of 80 years or more in good health. The chain recombines TRBV20-1 with TRBJ2-7, with D possibly being TRBD1 (5 bases). DNA for the CDR3: TGCAGTGCTAGAGTGCAGGGATGGTCCTACGAGCAGTACTTC. This sequence encodes CSARVQGWSYEQYF.